This T cell receptor (beta chain) came from a study of OX40 agonist ivuxolimab in advanced cancers. Study-wide findings and caveats: Patients with a partial response at 0.1-3.0 mg/kg had among the lowest clonal expansion.

Sequencing used immunoSEQ multiplex PCR; TCRdb keeps in-frame clones, though not all of them. The sample shows about 17,000 clones, roughly 75% of them seen only once. Exclusion applied to patients with autoimmune disease history or systemic immunosuppression. This clone is a singleton in its sample. Its specificity is not known. The sequence came from an adult with an advanced solid tumor such as melanoma, head and neck, liver or kidney cancer. This specimen was CD4+ or CD8+ T cells sorted from blood, taken in a trial of the OX40 agonist ivuxolimab.

CDR3 DNA: TGCAGCGTCCGAGGACAGGGGACTGAAGCGGGAGTTCGAGCCGGGGAGCTGTTTTTT. It encodes CSVRGQGTEAGVRAGELFF. V and J are TRBV29-1 and TRBJ2-2; perhaps TRBD1 as D (9 bases). The germline gives CDR1 SQVTM, CDR2 ANQGSEA. This CDR3 spans 19 amino acids. Trimming shortened V by 6 bases and J by 6 bases, and 32 bases separated the two germline ends.